Listed here is a single T cell receptor beta chain. Its antigen is undetermined. This record comes from a study of a mutant IDH1 vaccine in newly diagnosed glioma. The overall study: Across weeks 1, 3, 5, 7, 11, 15, 19 and 23, patients received a vaccination each time, eight in all. Earlier care involved radiotherapy, temozolomide, or both, and the majority received both.

Profiling relied on immunoSEQ multiplex PCR, and the TCRdb table lists in-frame clones only, not all of them. The sample records roughly 50,000 clones, less than 85% being singletons. The CDR3 consists of 16 residues. The V end was cut by 2 bases, the J end by 4 bases, with 17 bases between. The germline V gene has CDR1 MNHNS and CDR2 SASEGT. Time point here: week 5, during vaccination. The study gave 300 ug of mutant IDH1 20-mer peptide per vaccine dose, with topical imiquimod. The rearrangement joins TRBV6-1 to TRBJ1-2; D might be TRBD1 (5 bases). The starting material was PBMCs, obtained from a glioma patient whose treatment included an IDH1 peptide vaccine. This clonotype originated in a woman younger than 30 with glioma. Some clones in this sample may be carry-over from other donors' samples. In nucleotides, the CDR3 is TGTGCCAGCAGTGAAAGTCGAGCGGTCACAGGCTATGGCTACACCTTC. Translating gives CASSESRAVTGYGYTF.